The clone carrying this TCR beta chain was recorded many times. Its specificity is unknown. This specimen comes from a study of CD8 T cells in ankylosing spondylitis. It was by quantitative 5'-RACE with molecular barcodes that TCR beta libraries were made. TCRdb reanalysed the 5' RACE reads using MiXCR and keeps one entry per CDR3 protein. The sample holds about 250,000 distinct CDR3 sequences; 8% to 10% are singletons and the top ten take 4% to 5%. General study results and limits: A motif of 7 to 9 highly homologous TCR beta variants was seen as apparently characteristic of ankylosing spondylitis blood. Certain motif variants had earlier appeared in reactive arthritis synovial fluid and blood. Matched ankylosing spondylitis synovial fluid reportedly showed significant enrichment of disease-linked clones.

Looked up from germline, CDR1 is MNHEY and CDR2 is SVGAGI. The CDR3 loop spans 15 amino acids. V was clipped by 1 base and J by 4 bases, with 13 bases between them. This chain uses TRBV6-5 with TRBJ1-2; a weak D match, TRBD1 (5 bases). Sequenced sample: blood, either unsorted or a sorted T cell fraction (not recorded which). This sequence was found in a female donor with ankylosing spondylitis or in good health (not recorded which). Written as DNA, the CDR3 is TGTGCCAGCAGTTACTTGGGCAGGGACCTCTATGGCTACACCTTC. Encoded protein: CASSYLGRDLYGYTF.